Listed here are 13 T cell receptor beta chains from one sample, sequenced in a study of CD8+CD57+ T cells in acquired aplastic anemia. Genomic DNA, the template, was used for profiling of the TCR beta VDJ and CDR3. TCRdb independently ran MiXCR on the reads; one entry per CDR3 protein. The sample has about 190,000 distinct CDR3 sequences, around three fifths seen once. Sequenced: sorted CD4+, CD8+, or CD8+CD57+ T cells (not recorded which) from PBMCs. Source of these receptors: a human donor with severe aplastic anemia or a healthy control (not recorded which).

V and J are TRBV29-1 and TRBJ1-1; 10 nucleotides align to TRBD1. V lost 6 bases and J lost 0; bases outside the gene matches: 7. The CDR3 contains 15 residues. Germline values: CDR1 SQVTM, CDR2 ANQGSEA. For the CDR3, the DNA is TGCAGCGTGAACGCCGGGACAGGGGTGAACACTGAAGCTTTCTTT. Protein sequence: CSVNAGTGVNTEAFF.

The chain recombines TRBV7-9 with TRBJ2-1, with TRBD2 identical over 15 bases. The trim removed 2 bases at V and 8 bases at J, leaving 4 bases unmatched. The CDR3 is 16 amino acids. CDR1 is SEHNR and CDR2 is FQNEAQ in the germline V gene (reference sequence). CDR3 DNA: TGTGCCAGCAGCTTAACAGGACTAGCGGGAGGGTATGAGCAGTTCTTC. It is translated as CASSLTGLAGGYEQFF. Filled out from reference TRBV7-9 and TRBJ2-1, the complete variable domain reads DTGVSQNPRHKITKRGQNVTFRCDPISEHNRLYWYRQTLGQGPEFLTYFQNEAQLEKSRLLSDRFSAERPKGSFSTLEIQRTEQGDSAMYLCASSLTGLAGGYEQFFGPGTRLTVL.

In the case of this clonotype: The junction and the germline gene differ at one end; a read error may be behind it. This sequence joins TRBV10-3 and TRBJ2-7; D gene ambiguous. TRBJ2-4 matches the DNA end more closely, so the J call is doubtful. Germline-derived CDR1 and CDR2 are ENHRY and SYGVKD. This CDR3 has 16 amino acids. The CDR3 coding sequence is TGTGCCAGCAGTTCCGGCGGATCCTTAGCCAAAAACATTCAGTACTTC. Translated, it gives CASSSGGSLAKNIQYF.

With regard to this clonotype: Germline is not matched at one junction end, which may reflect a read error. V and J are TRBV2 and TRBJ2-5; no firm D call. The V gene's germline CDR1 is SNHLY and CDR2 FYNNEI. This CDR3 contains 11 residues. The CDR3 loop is CASSDTGALTF. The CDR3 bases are TGTGCCAGCAGTGATACTGGAGCCCTGACCTTC.

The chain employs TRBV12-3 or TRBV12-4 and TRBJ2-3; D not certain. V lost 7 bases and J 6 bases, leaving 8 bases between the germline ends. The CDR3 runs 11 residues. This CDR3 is CASTERDTQYF. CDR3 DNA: TGTGCCAGCACCGAAAGGGATACGCAGTATTTT.

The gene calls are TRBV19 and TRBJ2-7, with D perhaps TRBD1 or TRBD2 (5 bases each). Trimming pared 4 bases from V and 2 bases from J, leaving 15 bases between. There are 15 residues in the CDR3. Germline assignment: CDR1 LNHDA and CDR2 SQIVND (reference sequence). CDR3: CASSRVRGPPYEQYF. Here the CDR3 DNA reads TGTGCCAGTAGTAGGGTACGGGGCCCCCCCTACGAGCAGTACTTC.

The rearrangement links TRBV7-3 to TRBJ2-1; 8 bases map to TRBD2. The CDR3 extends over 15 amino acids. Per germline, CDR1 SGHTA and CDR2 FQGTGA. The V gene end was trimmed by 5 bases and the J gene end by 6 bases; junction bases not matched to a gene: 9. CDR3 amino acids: CASSQTGTRANEQFF. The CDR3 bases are TGTGCCAGCAGCCAGACCGGGACTAGGGCCAATGAGCAGTTCTTC. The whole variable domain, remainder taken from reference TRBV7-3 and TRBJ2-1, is GAGVSQTPSNKVTEKGKYVELRCDPISGHTALYWYRQSLGQGPEFLIYFQGTGAADDSGLPNDRFFAVRPEGSVSTLKIQRTERGDSAVYLCASSQTGTRANEQFFGPGTRLTVL.

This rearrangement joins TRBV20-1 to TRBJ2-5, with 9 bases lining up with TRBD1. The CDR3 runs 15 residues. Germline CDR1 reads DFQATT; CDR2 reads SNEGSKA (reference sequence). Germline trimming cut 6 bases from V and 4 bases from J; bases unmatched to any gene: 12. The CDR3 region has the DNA TGCAGTGCAAGACCCGGGACAGGGTGGTCAGAGACCCAGTACTTC. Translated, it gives CSARPGTGWSETQYF.

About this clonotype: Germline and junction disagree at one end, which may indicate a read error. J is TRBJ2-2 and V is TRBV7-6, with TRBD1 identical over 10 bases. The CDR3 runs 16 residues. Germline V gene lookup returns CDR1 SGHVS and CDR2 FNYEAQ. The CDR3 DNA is TGTGCCAACAGCTCCTCCGACAGGGGGCTTGCCGGGGAGCTGTTTTTT. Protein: CANSSSDRGLAGELFF.

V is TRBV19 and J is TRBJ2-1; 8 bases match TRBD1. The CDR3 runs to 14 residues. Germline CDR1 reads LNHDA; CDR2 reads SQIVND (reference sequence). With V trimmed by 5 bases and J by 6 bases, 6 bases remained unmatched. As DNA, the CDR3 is TGTGCCAGTAGTCTCAACAGGGGGGCCAATGAGCAGTTCTTC. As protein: CASSLNRGANEQFF.

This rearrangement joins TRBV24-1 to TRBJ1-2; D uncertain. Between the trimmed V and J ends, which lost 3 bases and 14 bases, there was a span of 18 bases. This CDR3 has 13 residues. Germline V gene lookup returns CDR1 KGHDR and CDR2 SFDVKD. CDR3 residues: CATSDLNGRARTF. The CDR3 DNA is TGTGCCACCAGTGATCTTAACGGACGGGCCAGGACCTTC.

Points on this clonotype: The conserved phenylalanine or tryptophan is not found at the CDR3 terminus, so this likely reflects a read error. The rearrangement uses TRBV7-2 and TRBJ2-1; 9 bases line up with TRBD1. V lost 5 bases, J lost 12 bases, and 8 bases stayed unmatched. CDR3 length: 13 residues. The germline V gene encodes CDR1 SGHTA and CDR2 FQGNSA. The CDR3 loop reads CASSGRTGVGQFL. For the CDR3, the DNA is TGTGCCAGCAGCGGGAGGACAGGGGTTGGGCAGTTCCTC.

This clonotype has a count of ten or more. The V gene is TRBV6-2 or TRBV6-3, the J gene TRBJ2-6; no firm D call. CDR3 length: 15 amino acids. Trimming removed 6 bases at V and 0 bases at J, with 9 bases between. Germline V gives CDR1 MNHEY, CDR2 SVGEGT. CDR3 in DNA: TGTGCCAGCAGCCCTCAGAACTCTGGGGCCAACGTCCTGACTTTC. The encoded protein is CASSPQNSGANVLTF.